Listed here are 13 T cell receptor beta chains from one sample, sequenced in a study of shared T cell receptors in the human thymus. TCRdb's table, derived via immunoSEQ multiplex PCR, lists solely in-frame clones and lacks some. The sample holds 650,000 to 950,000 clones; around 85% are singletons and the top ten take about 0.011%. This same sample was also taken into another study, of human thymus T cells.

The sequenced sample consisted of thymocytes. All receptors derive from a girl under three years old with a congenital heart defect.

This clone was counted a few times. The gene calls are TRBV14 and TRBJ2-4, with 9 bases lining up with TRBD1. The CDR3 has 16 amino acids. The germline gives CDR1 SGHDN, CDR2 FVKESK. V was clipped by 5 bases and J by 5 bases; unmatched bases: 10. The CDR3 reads CASSSATGGAQNIQYF. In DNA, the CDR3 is TGTGCCAGCAGCTCAGCCACAGGGGGCGCCCAAAACATTCAGTACTTC.

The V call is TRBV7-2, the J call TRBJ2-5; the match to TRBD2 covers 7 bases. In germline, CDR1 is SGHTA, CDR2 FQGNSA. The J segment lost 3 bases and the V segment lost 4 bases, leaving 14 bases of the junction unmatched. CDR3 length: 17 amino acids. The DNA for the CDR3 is TGTGCCAGCAGCTGCACGGTCGCGGGGGAGGAGGAAGAGACCCAGTACTTC. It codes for CASSCTVAGEEEETQYF.

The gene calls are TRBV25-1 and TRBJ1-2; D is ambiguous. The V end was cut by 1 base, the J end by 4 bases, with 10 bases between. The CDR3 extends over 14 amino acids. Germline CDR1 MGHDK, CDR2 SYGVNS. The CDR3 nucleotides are TGTGCCAGCAGTGAATTCTCGTCGCGCTATGGCTACACCTTC. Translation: CASSEFSSRYGYTF.

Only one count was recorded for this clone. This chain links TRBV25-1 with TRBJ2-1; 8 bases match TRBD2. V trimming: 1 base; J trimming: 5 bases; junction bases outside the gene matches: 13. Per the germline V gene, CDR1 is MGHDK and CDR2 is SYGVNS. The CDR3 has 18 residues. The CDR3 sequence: CASSESIRLATSNNEQFF. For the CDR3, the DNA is TGTGCCAGCAGTGAATCCATTCGACTAGCGACCAGCAACAATGAGCAGTTCTTC.

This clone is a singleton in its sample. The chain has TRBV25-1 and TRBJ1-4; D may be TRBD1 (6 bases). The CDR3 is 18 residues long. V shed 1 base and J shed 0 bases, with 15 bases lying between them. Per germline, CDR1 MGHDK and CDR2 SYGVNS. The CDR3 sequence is CASSEFTGTTATNEKLFF. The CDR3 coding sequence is TGTGCCAGCAGTGAATTTACAGGGACAACGGCAACTAATGAAAAACTGTTTTTT.

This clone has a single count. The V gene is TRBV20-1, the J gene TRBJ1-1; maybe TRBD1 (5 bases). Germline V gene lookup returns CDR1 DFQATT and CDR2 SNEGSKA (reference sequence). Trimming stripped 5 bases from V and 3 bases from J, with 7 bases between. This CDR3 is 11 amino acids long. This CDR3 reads CSAVRDTEAFF. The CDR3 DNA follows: TGCAGTGCTGTCAGGGACACTGAAGCTTTCTTT.

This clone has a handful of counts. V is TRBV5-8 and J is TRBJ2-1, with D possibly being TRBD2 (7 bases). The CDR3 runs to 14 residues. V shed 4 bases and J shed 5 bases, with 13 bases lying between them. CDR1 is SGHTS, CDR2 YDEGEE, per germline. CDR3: CASSPGGPHNEQFF. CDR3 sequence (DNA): TGTGCCAGCAGCCCCGGGGGGCCCCACAATGAGCAGTTCTTC. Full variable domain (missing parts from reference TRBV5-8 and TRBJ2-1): EAGVTQSPTHLIKTRGQQATLRCSPISGHTSVYWYQQALGLGLQFLLWYDEGEERNRGNFPPRFSGRQFPNYSSELNVNALELEDSALYLCASSPGGPHNEQFFGPGTRLTVL.

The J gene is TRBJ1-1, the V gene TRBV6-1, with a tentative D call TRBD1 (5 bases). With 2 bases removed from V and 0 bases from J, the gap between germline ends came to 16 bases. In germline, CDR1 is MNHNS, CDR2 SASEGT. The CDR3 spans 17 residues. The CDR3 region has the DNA TGTGCCAGCAGTGAAACGGGGGGGGAGGCCTTGAACACTGAAGCTTTCTTT. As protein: CASSETGGEALNTEAFF.

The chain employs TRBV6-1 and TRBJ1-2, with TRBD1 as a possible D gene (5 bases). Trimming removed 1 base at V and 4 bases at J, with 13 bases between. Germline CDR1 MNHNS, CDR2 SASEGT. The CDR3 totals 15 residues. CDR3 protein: CASSEDEGEGYGYTF. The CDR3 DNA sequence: TGTGCCAGCAGTGAAGATGAAGGGGAGGGCTATGGCTACACCTTC.

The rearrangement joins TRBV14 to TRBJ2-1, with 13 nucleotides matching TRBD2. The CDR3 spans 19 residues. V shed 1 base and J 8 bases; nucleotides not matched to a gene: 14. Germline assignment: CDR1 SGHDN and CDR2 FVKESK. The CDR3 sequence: CASSQGPLAGGPSSHEQFF. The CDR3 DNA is TGTGCCAGCAGCCAAGGCCCACTAGCGGGGGGGCCTTCTAGCCATGAGCAGTTCTTC. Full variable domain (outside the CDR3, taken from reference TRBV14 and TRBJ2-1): EAGVTQFPSHSVIEKGQTVTLRCDPISGHDNLYWYRRVMGKEIKFLLHFVKESKQDESGMPNNRFLAERTGGTYSTLKVQPAELEDSGVYFCASSQGPLAGGPSSHEQFFGPGTRLTVL.

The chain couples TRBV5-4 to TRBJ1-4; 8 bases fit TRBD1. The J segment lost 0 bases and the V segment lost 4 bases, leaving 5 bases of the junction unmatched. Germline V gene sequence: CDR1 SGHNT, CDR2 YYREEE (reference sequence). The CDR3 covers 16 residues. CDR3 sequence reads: CASSLRTGTTNEKLFF. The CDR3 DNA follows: TGTGCCAGCAGCCTCAGGACAGGGACAACTAATGAAAAACTGTTTTTT.

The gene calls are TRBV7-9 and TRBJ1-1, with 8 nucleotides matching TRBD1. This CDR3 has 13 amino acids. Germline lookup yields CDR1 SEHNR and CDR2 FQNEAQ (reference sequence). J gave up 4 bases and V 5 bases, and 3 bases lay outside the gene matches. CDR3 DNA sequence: TGTGCCAGCAGCGTTACAGGGGGCACTGAAGCTTTCTTT. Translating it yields CASSVTGGTEAFF.

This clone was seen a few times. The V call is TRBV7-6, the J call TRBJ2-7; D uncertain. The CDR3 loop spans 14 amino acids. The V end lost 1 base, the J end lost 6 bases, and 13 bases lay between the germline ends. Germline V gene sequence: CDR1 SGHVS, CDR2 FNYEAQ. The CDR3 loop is CASSLGPSHGEQYF. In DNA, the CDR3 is TGTGCCAGCAGCTTAGGCCCCTCCCACGGCGAGCAGTACTTC.